The text below deals with one T cell receptor beta chain. This sample was included in a study of blood T cell repertoires in COVID-19. CDR3 size: 15 residues. CDR1 is MDHEN and CDR2 is SYDVKM in the germline V gene. Trimming removed 6 bases at V and 5 bases at J, with 14 bases between. Clones were sequenced by immunoSEQ multiplex PCR, and TCRdb holds only the in-frame ones, with some missing. The sample lists 200,000 to 250,000 clones, under 85% seen once, with roughly 7.8% in the top ten. This TCR was recovered from a woman over 75 with COVID-19, enrolled during active disease. Sequencing used peripheral blood. V is TRBV28 and J is TRBJ1-6; D uncertain. The chain's CDR3 is CASSRPGGHNSPLHF. CDR3 coding DNA: TGTGCCAGCAGCAGACCGGGAGGCCATAATTCACCCCTCCACTTT.